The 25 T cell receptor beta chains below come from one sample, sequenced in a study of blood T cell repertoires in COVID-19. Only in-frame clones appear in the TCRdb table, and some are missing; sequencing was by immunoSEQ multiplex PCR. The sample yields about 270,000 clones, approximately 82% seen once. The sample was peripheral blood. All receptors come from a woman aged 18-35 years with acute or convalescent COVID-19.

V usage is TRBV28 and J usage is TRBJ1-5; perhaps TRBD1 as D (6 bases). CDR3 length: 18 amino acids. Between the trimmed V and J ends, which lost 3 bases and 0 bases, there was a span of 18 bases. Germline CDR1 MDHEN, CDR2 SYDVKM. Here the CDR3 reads CASSLGARARTSNQPQHF. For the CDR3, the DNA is TGTGCCAGCAGTTTGGGGGCCAGGGCACGGACTAGCAATCAGCCCCAGCATTTT.

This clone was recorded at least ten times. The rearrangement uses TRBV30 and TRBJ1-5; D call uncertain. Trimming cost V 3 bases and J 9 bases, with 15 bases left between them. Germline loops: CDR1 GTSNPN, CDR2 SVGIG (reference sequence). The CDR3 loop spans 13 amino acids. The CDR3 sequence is CAWSRDRSLPQHF. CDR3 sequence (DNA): TGTGCCTGGAGCCGGGATAGGTCTTTGCCCCAGCATTTT.

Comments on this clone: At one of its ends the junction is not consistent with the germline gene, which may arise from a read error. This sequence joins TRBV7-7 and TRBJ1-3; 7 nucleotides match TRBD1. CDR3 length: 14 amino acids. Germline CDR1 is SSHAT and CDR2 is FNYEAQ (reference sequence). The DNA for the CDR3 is TGTGCTAGCAGCTCTGGGACAGCCGGAAACACCATATATTTT. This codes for CASSSGTAGNTIYF.

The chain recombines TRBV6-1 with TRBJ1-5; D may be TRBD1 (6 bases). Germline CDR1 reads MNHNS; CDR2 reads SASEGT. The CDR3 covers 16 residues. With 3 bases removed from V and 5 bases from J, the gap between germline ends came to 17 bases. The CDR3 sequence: CASSDWGQVLYQPQHF. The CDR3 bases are TGTGCCAGCAGTGATTGGGGACAAGTGCTGTATCAGCCCCAGCATTTT.

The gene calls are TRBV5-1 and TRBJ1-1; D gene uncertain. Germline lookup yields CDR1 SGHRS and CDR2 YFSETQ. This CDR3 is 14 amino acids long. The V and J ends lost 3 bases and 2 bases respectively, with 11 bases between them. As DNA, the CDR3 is TGCGCCAGCAGCTACCGGGAGACAAACACTGAAGCTTTCTTT. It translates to CASSYRETNTEAFF.

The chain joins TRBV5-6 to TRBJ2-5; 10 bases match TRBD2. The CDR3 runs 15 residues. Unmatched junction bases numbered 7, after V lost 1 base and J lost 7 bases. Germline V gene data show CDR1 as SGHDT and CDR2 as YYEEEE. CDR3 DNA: TGTGCCAGCAGCTTGAGCGGGAGGGCCATTGGGACCCAGTACTTC. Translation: CASSLSGRAIGTQYF.

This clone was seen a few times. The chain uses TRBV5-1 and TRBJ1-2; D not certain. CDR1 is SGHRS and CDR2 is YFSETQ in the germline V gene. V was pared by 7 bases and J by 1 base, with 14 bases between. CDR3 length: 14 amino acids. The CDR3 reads CASGRSGSNYGYTF. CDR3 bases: TGCGCCAGCGGGCGGAGCGGGAGTAACTATGGCTACACCTTC.

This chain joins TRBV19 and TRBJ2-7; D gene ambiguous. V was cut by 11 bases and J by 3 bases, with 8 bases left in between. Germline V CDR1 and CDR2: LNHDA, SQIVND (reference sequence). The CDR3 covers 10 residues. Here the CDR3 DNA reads TGTGCCCCCAGAGGCTACGAGCAGTACTTC. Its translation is CAPRGYEQYF. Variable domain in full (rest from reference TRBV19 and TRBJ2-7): DGGITQSPKYLFRKEGQNVTLSCEQNLNHDAMYWYRQDPGQGLRLIYYSQIVNDFQKGDIAEGYSVSREKKESFPLTVTSAQKNPTAFYLCAPRGYEQYFGPGTRLTVT.

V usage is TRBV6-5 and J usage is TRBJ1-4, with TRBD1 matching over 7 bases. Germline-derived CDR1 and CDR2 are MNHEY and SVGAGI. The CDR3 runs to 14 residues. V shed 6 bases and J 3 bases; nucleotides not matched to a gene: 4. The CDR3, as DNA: TGTGCCAGCAGCAGACAGGGCCCTAATGAAAAACTGTTTTTT. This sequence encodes CASSRQGPNEKLFF.

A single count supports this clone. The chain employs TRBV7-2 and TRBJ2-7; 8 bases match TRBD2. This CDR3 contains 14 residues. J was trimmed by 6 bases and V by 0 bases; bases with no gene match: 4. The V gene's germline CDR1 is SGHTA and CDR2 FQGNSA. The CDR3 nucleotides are TGTGCCAGCAGCTTAGCGACTAGCGTAGGCGAGCAGTACTTC. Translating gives CASSLATSVGEQYF.

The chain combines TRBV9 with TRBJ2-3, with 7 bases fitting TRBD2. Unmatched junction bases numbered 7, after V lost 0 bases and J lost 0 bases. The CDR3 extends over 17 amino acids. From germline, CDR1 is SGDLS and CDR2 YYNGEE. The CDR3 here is CASSVVGGGLSTDTQYF. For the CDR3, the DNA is TGTGCCAGCAGCGTAGTCGGCGGGGGTCTAAGCACAGATACGCAGTATTTT.

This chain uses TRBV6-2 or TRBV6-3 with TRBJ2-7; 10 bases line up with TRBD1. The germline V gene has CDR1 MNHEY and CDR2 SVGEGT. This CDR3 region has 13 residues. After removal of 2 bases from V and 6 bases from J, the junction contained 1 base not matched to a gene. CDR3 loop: CASSYRDRGEQYF. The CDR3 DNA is TGTGCCAGCAGTTACCGGGACAGGGGCGAGCAGTACTTC.

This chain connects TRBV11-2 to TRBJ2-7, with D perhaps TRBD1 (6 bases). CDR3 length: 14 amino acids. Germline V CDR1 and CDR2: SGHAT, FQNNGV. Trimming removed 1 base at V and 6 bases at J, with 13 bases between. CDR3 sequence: CASSLGGPSREQYF. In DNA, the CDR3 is TGTGCCAGCAGCTTAGGGGGGCCTAGTCGCGAGCAGTACTTC. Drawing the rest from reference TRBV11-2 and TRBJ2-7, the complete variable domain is EAGVAQSPRYKIIEKRQSVAFWCNPISGHATLYWYQQILGQGPKLLIQFQNNGVVDDSQLPKDRFSAERLKGVDSTLKIQPAKLEDSAVYLCASSLGGPSREQYFGPGTRLTVT.

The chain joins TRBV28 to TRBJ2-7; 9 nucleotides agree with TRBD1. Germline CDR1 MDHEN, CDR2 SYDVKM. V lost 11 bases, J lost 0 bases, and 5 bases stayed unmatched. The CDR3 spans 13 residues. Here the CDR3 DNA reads TGTGCCCTACAGGGGGCGAGCTCCTACGAGCAGTACTTC. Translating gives CALQGASSYEQYF.

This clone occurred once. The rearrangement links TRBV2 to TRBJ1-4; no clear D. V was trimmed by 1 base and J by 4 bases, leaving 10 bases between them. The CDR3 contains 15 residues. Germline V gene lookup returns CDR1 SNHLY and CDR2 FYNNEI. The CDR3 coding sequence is TGTGCCAGCAGTGAAGTGAGAGGGAGTAATGAAAAACTGTTTTTT. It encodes CASSEVRGSNEKLFF.

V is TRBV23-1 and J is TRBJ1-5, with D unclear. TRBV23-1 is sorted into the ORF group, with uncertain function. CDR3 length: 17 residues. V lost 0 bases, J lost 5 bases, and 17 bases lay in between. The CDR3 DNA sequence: TGCGCCAGCAGTCAATCGTCCAGTGATCTTGTTCATCAGCCCCAGCATTTT. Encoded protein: CASSQSSSDLVHQPQHF.

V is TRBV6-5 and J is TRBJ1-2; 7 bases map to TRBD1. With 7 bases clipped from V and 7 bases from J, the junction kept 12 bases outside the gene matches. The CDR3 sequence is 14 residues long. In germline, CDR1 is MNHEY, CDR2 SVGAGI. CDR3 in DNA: TGTGCCAGCACCCACGAGGGGGCTTCGGGTGGCTACACCTTC. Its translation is CASTHEGASGGYTF.

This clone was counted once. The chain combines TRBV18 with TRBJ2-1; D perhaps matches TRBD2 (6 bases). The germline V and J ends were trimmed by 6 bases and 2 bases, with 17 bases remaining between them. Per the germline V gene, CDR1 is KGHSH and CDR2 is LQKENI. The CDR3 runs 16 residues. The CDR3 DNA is TGTGCCAGCTCCCCCCCTAGGGGAGGCGCCTACAATGAGCAGTTCTTC. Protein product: CASSPPRGGAYNEQFF. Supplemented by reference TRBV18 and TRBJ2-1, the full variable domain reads NAGVMQNPRHLVRRRGQEARLRCSPMKGHSHVYWYRQLPEEGLKFMVYLQKENIIDESGMPKERFSAEFPKEGPSILRIQQVVRGDSAAYFCASSPPRGGAYNEQFFGPGTRLTVL.

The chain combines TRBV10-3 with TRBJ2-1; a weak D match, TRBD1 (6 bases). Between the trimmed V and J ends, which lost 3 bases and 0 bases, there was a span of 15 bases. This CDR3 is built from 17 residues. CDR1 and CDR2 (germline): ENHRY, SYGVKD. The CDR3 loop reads CAISERAGASSYNEQFF. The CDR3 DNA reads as TGTGCCATCAGTGAAAGGGCAGGGGCCAGCTCCTACAATGAGCAGTTCTTC.

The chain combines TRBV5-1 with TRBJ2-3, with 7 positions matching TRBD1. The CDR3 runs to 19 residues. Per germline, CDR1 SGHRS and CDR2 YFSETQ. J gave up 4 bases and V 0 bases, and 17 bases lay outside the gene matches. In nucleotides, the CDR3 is TGCGCCAGCAGCTTGGAGGAACTACGACAGGGCCCCGGGGCAGATACGCAGTATTTT. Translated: CASSLEELRQGPGADTQYF.

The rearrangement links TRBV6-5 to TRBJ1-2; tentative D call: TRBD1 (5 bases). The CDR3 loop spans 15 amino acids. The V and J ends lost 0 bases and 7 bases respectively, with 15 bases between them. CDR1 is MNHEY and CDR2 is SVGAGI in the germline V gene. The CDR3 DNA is TGTGCCAGCAGTTACTCGAGACAGTCCGCAGCTGGCTACACCTTC. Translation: CASSYSRQSAAGYTF.

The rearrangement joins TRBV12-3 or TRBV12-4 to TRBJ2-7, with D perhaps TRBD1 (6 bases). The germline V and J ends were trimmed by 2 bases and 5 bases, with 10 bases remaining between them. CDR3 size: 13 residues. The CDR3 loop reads CASSLNPGDEQYF. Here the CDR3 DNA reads TGTGCCAGCAGTTTAAATCCAGGGGACGAGCAGTACTTC.

DNA for the CDR3: TGTGCCAGCAGCCCCCTTACGGGACAGGGGACTATAGCCAAAAACATTCAGTACTTC. It is translated as CASSPLTGQGTIAKNIQYF. The chain is built from TRBV5-6 and TRBJ2-4; 10 nucleotides line up with TRBD1. The CDR3 length is 19 residues. Unmatched junction bases numbered 13, after V lost 4 bases and J lost 0 bases. The germline V gene encodes CDR1 SGHDT and CDR2 YYEEEE.

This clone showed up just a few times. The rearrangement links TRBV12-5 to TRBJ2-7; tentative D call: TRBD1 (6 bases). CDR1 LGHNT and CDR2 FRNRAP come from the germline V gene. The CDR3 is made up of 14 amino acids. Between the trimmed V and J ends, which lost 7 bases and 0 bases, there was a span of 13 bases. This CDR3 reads CASALDSPSYEQYF. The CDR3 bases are TGTGCTAGTGCCTTGGACAGTCCCTCCTACGAGCAGTACTTC.

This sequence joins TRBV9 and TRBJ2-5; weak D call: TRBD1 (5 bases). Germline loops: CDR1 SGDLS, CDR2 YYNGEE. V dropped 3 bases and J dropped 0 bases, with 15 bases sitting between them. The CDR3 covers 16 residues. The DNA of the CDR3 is TGTGCCAGCAGCGGAGACAGAGCCCTACACCAAGAGACCCAGTACTTC. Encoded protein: CASSGDRALHQETQYF.